One and the same sample provided the 8 T cell receptor beta chains below, sequenced in a study of radiation and T cells in renal cell carcinoma. Only in-frame clones appear in the TCRdb table, and some are missing; sequencing was by immunoSEQ multiplex PCR. Altogether 45,000 or so clones are present, approximately 80% being singletons, with the ten largest covering 30% to 35%. Noted time point: baseline pretreatment blood. Indicated treatment: 15 Gy SBRT to primary tumor, nephrectomy 4 weeks later. The sample was blood, taken from a patient whose treatment included radiotherapy and nephrectomy. The source is a woman between 70 and 85 years old with renal cell carcinoma.

The chain has TRBV2 and TRBJ1-4; D unclear. The V and J ends lost 1 base and 6 bases respectively, with 12 bases between them. The CDR3 runs 15 residues. Looked up from germline, CDR1 is SNHLY and CDR2 is FYNNEI. CDR3 coding DNA: TGTGCCAGCAGTGAAGGTGGCAGGAATTATGAAAAACTGTTTTTT. Its translation: CASSEGGRNYEKLFF.

V usage is TRBV7-2 and J usage is TRBJ1-1; D might be TRBD1 (6 bases). CDR1 SGHTA and CDR2 FQGNSA come from the germline V gene. V was shortened by 5 bases and J by 3 bases, with 16 bases between the two germline ends. The CDR3 contains 15 residues. CDR3 sequence (DNA): TGTGCCAGCAGCCCTCCGGGGAGGGGGTACACTGAAGCTTTCTTT. Translating gives CASSPPGRGYTEAFF.

The V and J genes are TRBV6-6 and TRBJ2-2; D remains unclear. This CDR3 region has 14 residues. The V gene lost 7 bases and the J gene lost 0 bases, with 9 bases spanning the gap. Germline-derived CDR1 and CDR2 are MNHNY and SVGAGI (reference sequence). Written as DNA, the CDR3 is TGTGCCAGCATACGAAATGCGAACACCGGGGAGCTGTTTTTT. Protein product: CASIRNANTGELFF.

This chain connects TRBV4-2 to TRBJ1-3, with D perhaps matching TRBD1 (6 bases). CDR1 is LGHNA and CDR2 is YNFKEQ in the germline V gene. The CDR3 extends over 15 amino acids. V lost 1 base and J 4 bases, leaving 11 bases between the germline ends. In DNA form, the CDR3 reads TGTGCCAGCAGCCAAGGTGGGACACCAGGAAACACCATATATTTT. This codes for CASSQGGTPGNTIYF.

The CDR3 DNA is TGTGCCAGCAACCCTGGGACTAGCGGGAGGTACGAGCAGTACTTC. This gives the protein CASNPGTSGRYEQYF. The V call is TRBV6-5, the J call TRBJ2-7; 15 nucleotides match TRBD2. J was trimmed by 4 bases and V by 7 bases; bases with no gene match: 5. The CDR3 has 15 residues. Germline V gene sequence: CDR1 MNHEY, CDR2 SVGAGI.

In the case of this clone: The identical CDR3 is also encoded by other nucleotide sequences in the sample. The CDR3, as DNA: TGCGCCAGCAGTGAGGCGGGGACGGCGAATCAGCCCCAGCATTTT. Translation gives CASSEAGTANQPQHF. This chain connects TRBV10-2 to TRBJ1-5, with D perhaps matching TRBD1 (5 bases). The CDR3 spans 15 residues. V was trimmed by 2 bases and J by 4 bases, leaving 12 bases between them. Germline V gene data show CDR1 as WSHSY and CDR2 as SAAADI.

The V gene is TRBV19, the J gene TRBJ2-3; 12 positions match TRBD2. J gave up 0 bases and V 7 bases, and 11 bases lay outside the gene matches. CDR1 and CDR2 (germline): LNHDA, SQIVND (reference sequence). The CDR3 has 18 amino acids. This CDR3 is CASTEDASGGVSTDTQYF. The CDR3 DNA reads TGTGCCAGTACCGAAGATGCTAGCGGGGGGGTAAGCACAGATACGCAGTATTTT.

The chain links TRBV7-2 to TRBJ2-7; D is undetermined. The CDR3 runs to 11 residues. V lost 5 bases, J lost 4 bases, and 6 bases lay in between. Looked up from germline, CDR1 is SGHTA and CDR2 is FQGNSA. The CDR3 DNA sequence: TGTGCCAGCAGCCCAATATACGAGCAGTACTTC. Its protein product is CASSPIYEQYF. The whole variable domain, remainder taken from reference TRBV7-2 and TRBJ2-7, is GAGVSQSPSNKVTEKGKDVELRCDPISGHTALYWYRQSLGQGLEFLIYFQGNSAPDKSGLPSDRFSAERTGGSVSTLTIQRTQQEDSAVYLCASSPIYEQYFGPGTRLTVT.